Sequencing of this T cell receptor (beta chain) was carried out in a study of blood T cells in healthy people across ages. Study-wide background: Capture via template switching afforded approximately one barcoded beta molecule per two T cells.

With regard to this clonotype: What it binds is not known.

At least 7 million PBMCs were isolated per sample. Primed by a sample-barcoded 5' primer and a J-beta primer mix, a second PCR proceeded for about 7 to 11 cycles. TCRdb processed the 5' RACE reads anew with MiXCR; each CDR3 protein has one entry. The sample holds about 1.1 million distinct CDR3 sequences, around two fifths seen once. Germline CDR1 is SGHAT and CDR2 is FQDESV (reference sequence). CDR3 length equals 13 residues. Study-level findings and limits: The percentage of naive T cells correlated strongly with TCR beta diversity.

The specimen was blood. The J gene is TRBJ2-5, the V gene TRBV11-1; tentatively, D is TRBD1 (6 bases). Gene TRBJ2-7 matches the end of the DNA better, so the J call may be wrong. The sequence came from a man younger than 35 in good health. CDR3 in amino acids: CASSLDSHYEQYF. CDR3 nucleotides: TGTGCCAGCAGCTTGGACAGCCACTACGAGCAGTACTTC.